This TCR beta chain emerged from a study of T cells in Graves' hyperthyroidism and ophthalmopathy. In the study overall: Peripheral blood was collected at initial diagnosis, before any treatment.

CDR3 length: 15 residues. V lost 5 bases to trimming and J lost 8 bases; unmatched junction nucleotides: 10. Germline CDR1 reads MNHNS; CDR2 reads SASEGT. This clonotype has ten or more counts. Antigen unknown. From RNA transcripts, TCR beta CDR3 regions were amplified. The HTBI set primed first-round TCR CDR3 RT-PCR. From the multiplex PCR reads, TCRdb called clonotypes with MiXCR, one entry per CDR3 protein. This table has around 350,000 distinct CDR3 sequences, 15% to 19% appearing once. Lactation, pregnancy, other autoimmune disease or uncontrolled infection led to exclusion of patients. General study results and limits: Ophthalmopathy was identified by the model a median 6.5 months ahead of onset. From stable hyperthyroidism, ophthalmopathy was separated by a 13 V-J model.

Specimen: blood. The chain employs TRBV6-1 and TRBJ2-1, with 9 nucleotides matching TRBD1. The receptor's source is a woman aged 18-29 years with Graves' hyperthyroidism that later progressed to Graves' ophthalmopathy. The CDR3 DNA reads TGTGCCAGCAGTAGGGAAGACAGGGGGAAGGATGAGCAGTTCTTC. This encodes CASSREDRGKDEQFF.